This T cell receptor beta chain was identified in a study of shared clonotypes between healthy human individuals. The CDR3 consists of 11 residues. The V end was cut by 4 bases, the J end by 7 bases, with 7 bases between. Germline CDR1 is SSHAT and CDR2 is FNYEAQ (reference sequence). Assay execution took place at the deep level. Genomic DNA from each subset was divided evenly over several immunoSEQ plates. DNA from unsorted PBMC was sequenced on ten immunoSEQ deep assay plates. Clones were sequenced by immunoSEQ multiplex PCR, and TCRdb holds only the in-frame ones, with some missing. This table has 450,000 to 500,000 clones, 70% to 80% appearing once.

The rearrangement links TRBV7-7 to TRBJ2-5, with TRBD1 as a possible D gene (5 bases). The source material was PBMCs. This clonotype was sampled from a middle-aged woman in good health. Some clones in this sample may be carry-over from other donors' samples. CDR3 DNA: TGTGCCAGCAGCTCTCAGGGGACCCAGTACTTC. Translating it yields CASSSQGTQYF.